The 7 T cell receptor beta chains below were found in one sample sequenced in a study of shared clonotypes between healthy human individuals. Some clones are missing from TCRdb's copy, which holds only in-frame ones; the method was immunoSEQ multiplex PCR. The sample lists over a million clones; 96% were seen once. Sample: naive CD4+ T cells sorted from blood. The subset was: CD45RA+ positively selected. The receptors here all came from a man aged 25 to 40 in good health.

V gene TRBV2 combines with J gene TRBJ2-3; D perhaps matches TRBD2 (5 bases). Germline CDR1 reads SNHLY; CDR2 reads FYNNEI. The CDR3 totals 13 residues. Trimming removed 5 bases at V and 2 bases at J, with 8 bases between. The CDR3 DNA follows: TGTGCCAGCAGTATTAGCGACACAGATACGCAGTATTTT. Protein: CASSISDTDTQYF.

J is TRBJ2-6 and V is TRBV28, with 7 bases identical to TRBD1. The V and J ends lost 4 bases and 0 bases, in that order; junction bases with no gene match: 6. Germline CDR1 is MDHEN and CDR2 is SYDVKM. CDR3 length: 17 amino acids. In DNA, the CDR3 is TGTGCCAGCAGTTCTCCGACAGGGTTCTCTGGGGCCAACGTCCTGACTTTC. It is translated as CASSSPTGFSGANVLTF.

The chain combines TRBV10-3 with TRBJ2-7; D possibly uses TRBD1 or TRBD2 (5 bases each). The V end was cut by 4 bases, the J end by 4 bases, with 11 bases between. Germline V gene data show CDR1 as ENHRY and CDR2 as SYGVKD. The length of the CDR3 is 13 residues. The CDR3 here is CAISAGPGYEQYF. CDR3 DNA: TGTGCCATCAGTGCAGGGCCGGGGTACGAGCAGTACTTC.

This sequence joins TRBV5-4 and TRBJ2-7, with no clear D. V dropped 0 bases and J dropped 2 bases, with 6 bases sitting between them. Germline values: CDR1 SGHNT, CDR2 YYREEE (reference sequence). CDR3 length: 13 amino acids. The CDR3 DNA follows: TGTGCCAGCAGCTTGGGGTTCCCCTACGAGCAGTACTTC. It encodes CASSLGFPYEQYF.

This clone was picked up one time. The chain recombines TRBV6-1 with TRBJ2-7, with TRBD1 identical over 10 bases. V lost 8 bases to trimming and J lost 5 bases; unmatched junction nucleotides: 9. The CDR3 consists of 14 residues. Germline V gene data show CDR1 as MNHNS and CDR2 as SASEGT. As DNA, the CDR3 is TGTGCCAGCGCCCAGACAGGGGGCTTCAACGAGCAGTACTTC. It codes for CASAQTGGFNEQYF.

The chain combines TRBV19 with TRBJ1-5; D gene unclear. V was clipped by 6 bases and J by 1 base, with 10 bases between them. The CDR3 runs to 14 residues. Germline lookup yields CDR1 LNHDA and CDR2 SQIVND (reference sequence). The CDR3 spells CASSFGGSNQPQHF. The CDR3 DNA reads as TGTGCCAGTAGCTTTGGAGGGAGCAATCAGCCCCAGCATTTT.

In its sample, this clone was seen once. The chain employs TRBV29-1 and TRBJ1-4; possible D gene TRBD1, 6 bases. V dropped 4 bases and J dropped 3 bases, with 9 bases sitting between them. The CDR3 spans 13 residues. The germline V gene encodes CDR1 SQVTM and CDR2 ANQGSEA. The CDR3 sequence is CSVGGRPNEKLFF. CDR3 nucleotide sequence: TGCAGCGTTGGGGGGCGACCTAATGAAAAACTGTTTTTT.